Following are 24 T cell receptor beta chains from one sample sequenced in a study of blood T cell repertoires in COVID-19 (dated by TCRdb to 2020 to 2021). The library was obtained by the immunoSEQ multiplex PCR assay. Drawn from immuneACCESS, this table holds only the in-frame rearrangements with V and J called that TCRdb kept. Clones are partly lost; checked studies trace under half to an unresolved V gene and leave the rest unexplained. Recorded for this sample are tens of thousands of clones; 85% to 90% of them occurred a single time. The ten biggest clones cover 1.9% of the sample. What was sequenced was peripheral blood. Every receptor here comes from a woman older than 75 with active or convalescent COVID-19.

This sequence joins TRBV4-1 and TRBJ1-1, with D possibly being TRBD1 (5 bases). Trimming left V 0 bases short and J 4 bases short, with 18 bases between. Germline V lookup: CDR1 MGHRA, CDR2 YSYEKL. The CDR3 length is 17 residues. The DNA for the CDR3 is TGCGCCAGCAGCCAAGAAGGAAGACAGTGGTTTGGCACTGAAGCTTTCTTT. Translated: CASSQEGRQWFGTEAFF.

This clone has a single count. The chain recombines TRBV19 with TRBJ1-2; 7 bases are shared with TRBD1. There are 17 residues in the CDR3. V was pared by 0 bases and J by 1 base, with 8 bases of the junction left unmatched. Germline V CDR1 and CDR2: LNHDA, SQIVND (reference sequence). The CDR3 here is CASSIDLSNRGNYGYTF. The CDR3, as DNA: TGTGCCAGTAGTATAGATCTATCCAACAGGGGTAACTATGGCTACACCTTC.

V is TRBV11-3 and J is TRBJ2-7; D not certain. V was trimmed by 0 bases and J by 4 bases, leaving 7 bases between them. Germline assignment: CDR1 SGHNT and CDR2 YENEEA. The CDR3 is 13 residues long. The CDR3, as DNA: TGTGCCAGCAGCTTAGATCACGGGTACGAGCAGTACTTC. It yields the protein CASSLDHGYEQYF.

The chain uses TRBV7-2 and TRBJ1-5; D is possibly TRBD1 (6 bases). The germline V gene has CDR1 SGHTA and CDR2 FQGNSA. The CDR3 contains 13 residues. Trimming removed 6 bases from V and 4 bases from J, with 10 bases in between. The CDR3 loop reads CASSLDSNQPQHF. The CDR3 DNA sequence: TGTGCCAGCAGTTTGGACAGTAATCAGCCCCAGCATTTT.

The rearrangement links TRBV29-1 to TRBJ2-3, with 8 nucleotides matching TRBD2. V lost 7 bases to trimming and J lost 0 bases; unmatched junction nucleotides: 12. This CDR3 has 16 amino acids. Germline V CDR1 and CDR2: SQVTM, ANQGSEA. This chain's CDR3 is CSALGFSGASTDTQYF. DNA of the CDR3: TGCAGCGCCCTGGGTTTTAGCGGGGCCAGCACAGATACGCAGTATTTT.

J is TRBJ2-7 and V is TRBV6-6, with 7 bases identical to TRBD1. This CDR3 contains 12 residues. Trimming removed 7 bases from V and 7 bases from J; junction bases left unmatched: 7. The germline CDR1 and CDR2 sequences are MNHNY and SVGAGI (reference sequence). The CDR3 DNA is TGTGCCAGCACCAACAGGGGTTGGGAGCAGTACTTC. Its protein product is CASTNRGWEQYF.

The V and J genes are TRBV6-5 and TRBJ1-5; 9 bases map to TRBD1. With 7 bases clipped from V and 6 bases from J, the junction kept 7 bases outside the gene matches. The CDR3 covers 14 residues. Germline loops: CDR1 MNHEY, CDR2 SVGAGI. The CDR3 DNA is TGTGCCAGCAACACAGGGGGCGAAGGTCAGCCCCAGCATTTT. Translation gives CASNTGGEGQPQHF.

V usage is TRBV3-1 (or the pseudogene TRBV3-2) and J usage is TRBJ2-6; maybe TRBD1 (6 bases). Germline V gene lookup returns CDR1 LGHDT and CDR2 YNNKEL (reference sequence). The CDR3 has 17 amino acids. The V end was cut by 3 bases, the J end by 1 base, with 13 bases between. In DNA form, the CDR3 reads TGTGCCAGCAGCCACCAGAGGACAGTTTCTGGGGCCAACGTCCTGACTTTC. It is translated as CASSHQRTVSGANVLTF.

The rearrangement joins TRBV4-2 to TRBJ1-6; 12 bases match TRBD1. Germline-derived CDR1 and CDR2 are LGHNA and YNFKEQ. Unmatched junction bases numbered 4, after V lost 1 base and J lost 9 bases. This CDR3 region has 16 residues. The CDR3 loop reads CASSQGGQGASSPLHF. The CDR3 coding sequence is TGTGCCAGCAGCCAAGGGGGACAGGGGGCCTCTTCACCCCTCCACTTT.

The V call is TRBV7-9, the J call TRBJ1-1; 8 nucleotides agree with TRBD1. Germline V lookup: CDR1 SEHNR, CDR2 FQNEAQ (reference sequence). J gave up 4 bases and V 6 bases, and 4 bases lay outside the gene matches. This CDR3 is 13 amino acids long. CDR3 in DNA: TGTGCCAGCAGTCTGACAGGGGCCACTGAAGCTTTCTTT. It translates to CASSLTGATEAFF.

V gene TRBV2 combines with J gene TRBJ2-1; 11 positions match TRBD2. The CDR3 totals 16 residues. Germline V lookup: CDR1 SNHLY, CDR2 FYNNEI. Losses at the gene ends were 0 bases for V and 9 bases for J; bases not matched to a gene: 7. CDR3 loop: CASSEARLAGGGEQFF. Here the CDR3 DNA reads TGTGCCAGCAGTGAAGCAAGGCTAGCGGGAGGAGGTGAGCAGTTCTTC.

V and J are TRBV9 and TRBJ2-5; tentatively, D is TRBD1 (5 bases). The CDR3 is 13 amino acids. The V and J ends lost 3 bases and 7 bases respectively, with 13 bases between them. Per germline, CDR1 SGDLS and CDR2 YYNGEE. The CDR3 DNA is TGTGCCAGCAGCGGGACACCCTTGGGGACCCAGTACTTC. It translates to CASSGTPLGTQYF.

The V gene is TRBV7-2, the J gene TRBJ2-4; D not resolved. V was shortened by 2 bases and J by 0 bases, with 5 bases between the two germline ends. Germline V gives CDR1 SGHTA, CDR2 FQGNSA. The CDR3 is made up of 14 amino acids. CDR3 nucleotide sequence: TGTGCCAGCAGCTTACTACTAGCCAAAAACATTCAGTACTTC. This codes for CASSLLLAKNIQYF.

Only a few counts were recorded for this clone. The CDR3 bases are TGTGCCAGCAGTTACAGTACAGCGGGCACTGAAGCTTTCTTT. It yields the protein CASSYSTAGTEAFF. The V and J genes are TRBV6-5 and TRBJ1-1, with D unclear. The CDR3 is 14 residues long. Germline V gene sequence: CDR1 MNHEY, CDR2 SVGAGI. V lost 2 bases to trimming and J lost 4 bases, with 11 bases between them.

This clone was recorded a few times. The chain combines TRBV6-5 with TRBJ2-7; D might be TRBD2 (6 bases). The CDR3 runs to 13 residues. From germline, CDR1 is MNHEY and CDR2 SVGAGI. Trimming took off 5 bases at V and 11 bases at J, with 19 bases between the two ends. The CDR3 bases are TGTGCCAGCAGTCCCCGCAGGGAGGCTACTAAGTACTTC. This codes for CASSPRREATKYF.

This chain connects TRBV6-2 or TRBV6-3 to TRBJ1-2, with a weak D call TRBD1 (6 bases). The CDR3 extends over 14 amino acids. Trimming took 4 bases from V and 4 from J, leaving 13 bases between them. Per the germline V gene, CDR1 is MNHEY and CDR2 is SVGEGT. The CDR3 DNA follows: TGTGCCAGCAGTTCTCGAGGGGGAAGCTATGGCTACACCTTC. Translated, it gives CASSSRGGSYGYTF.

The chain is built from TRBV19 and TRBJ1-2, with D unresolved. The germline V and J ends were trimmed by 3 bases and 4 bases, with 9 bases remaining between them. Germline lookup yields CDR1 LNHDA and CDR2 SQIVND (reference sequence). This CDR3 is 13 amino acids long. CDR3 amino acids: CASSMRGIYGYTF. CDR3 DNA: TGTGCCAGTAGTATGAGAGGAATCTATGGCTACACCTTC. The variable domain in full, with the rest retrieved from reference TRBV19 and TRBJ1-2, is DGGITQSPKYLFRKEGQNVTLSCEQNLNHDAMYWYRQDPGQGLRLIYYSQIVNDFQKGDIAEGYSVSREKKESFPLTVTSAQKNPTAFYLCASSMRGIYGYTFGSGTRLTVV.

The gene calls are TRBV24-1 and TRBJ2-3; D not certain. V was cut by 4 bases and J by 3 bases, with 7 bases left in between. Germline CDR1 and CDR2: KGHDR and SFDVKD. CDR3 length: 13 residues. The DNA for the CDR3 is TGTGCCACCAGTGAGGCGGCTACAGATACGCAGTATTTT. The encoded protein is CATSEAATDTQYF.

A few counts support this clone. V gene TRBV7-2 combines with J gene TRBJ1-2; D is perhaps TRBD1 (6 bases). Germline CDR1 reads SGHTA; CDR2 reads FQGNSA. V lost 5 bases to trimming and J lost 2 bases, with 12 bases between them. This CDR3 spans 14 amino acids. The CDR3 DNA is TGTGCCAGCAGCGCACACCAGGGGAACTATGGCTACACCTTC. This sequence encodes CASSAHQGNYGYTF.

V gene TRBV4-1 combines with J gene TRBJ2-7, with 8 bases lining up with TRBD2. CDR1 is MGHRA, CDR2 YSYEKL, per germline. V shed 1 base and J 2 bases; nucleotides not matched to a gene: 4. CDR3 length: 15 amino acids. CDR3 amino acids: CASSQAEREPYEQYF. The CDR3 coding sequence is TGCGCCAGCAGCCAAGCCGAGCGGGAGCCCTACGAGCAGTACTTC.

The CDR3 loop is CASSQEARNTEAFF. DNA of the CDR3: TGTGCCAGCAGCCAAGAAGCACGGAACACTGAAGCTTTCTTT. The V gene is TRBV4-2, the J gene TRBJ1-1; D ambiguous. The V and J ends lost 0 bases and 1 base respectively, with 6 bases between them. In germline, CDR1 is LGHNA, CDR2 YNFKEQ. The CDR3 covers 14 residues.

This sequence joins TRBV10-3 and TRBJ2-1, with 8 bases lining up with TRBD2. From germline, CDR1 is ENHRY and CDR2 SYGVKD. J was trimmed by 7 bases and V by 4 bases; bases with no gene match: 12. This CDR3 is 16 amino acids long. The CDR3 loop is CAISGSGAGAWNEQFF. In DNA form, the CDR3 reads TGTGCCATCAGTGGGTCAGGAGCGGGGGCTTGGAATGAGCAGTTCTTC.

This chain joins TRBV4-3 and TRBJ2-5, with D tentatively TRBD1 (5 bases). Germline V CDR1 and CDR2: LGHNA, YSLEER. With 0 bases removed from V and 7 bases from J, the gap between germline ends came to 12 bases. The CDR3 length is 14 residues. Here the CDR3 reads CASSQDKGIRTQYF. In DNA form, the CDR3 reads TGCGCCAGCAGCCAAGATAAGGGGATACGGACCCAGTACTTC.

The CDR3 DNA follows: TGTGCCTCAAGGCTAGGGGCATCGGACTATGGCTACACCTTC. The encoded protein is CASRLGASDYGYTF. V and J are TRBV6-5 and TRBJ1-2; D might be TRBD1 (5 bases). This CDR3 is 14 amino acids long. The V gene lost 11 bases and the J gene lost 3 bases, with 19 bases spanning the gap. CDR1 is MNHEY, CDR2 SVGAGI, per germline.